The T cell receptor beta chain described here comes from a study of early T cells in non-severe SARS-CoV-2 infection. Each cDNA molecule carried a unique molecular identifier. TCRdb re-analysed the 5' RACE reads in MiXCR, keeping a single row per CDR3 protein. Counted here are about 80,000 distinct CDR3 sequences, 5% occurring once; the ten biggest clones make up approximately 7%. The sequence came from an adult who was a healthcare worker with PCR-confirmed SARS-CoV-2 infection or an uninfected control (not recorded which). Sequencing used whole blood, obtained at baseline.

CDR3 sequence (DNA): TGTGCCATCTCTCCTGTAGTCGTCCACGAGCAGTACTTC. Encoded protein: CAISPVVVHEQYF. The gene calls are TRBV9 and TRBJ2-7; no firm D call. CDR1 is SGDLS and CDR2 is YYNGEE in the germline V gene. V lost 9 bases to trimming and J lost 5 bases, with 18 bases between them. The CDR3 loop spans 13 amino acids. Full variable domain (outside the CDR3, taken from reference TRBV9 and TRBJ2-7): DSGVTQTPKHLITATGQRVTLRCSPRSGDLSVYWYQQSLDQGLQFLIQYYNGEERAKGNILERFSAQQFPDLHSELNLSSLELGDSALYFCAISPVVVHEQYFGPGTRLTVT.